Listed here are 16 T cell receptor beta chains from one sample, sequenced in a study of OX40 agonist ivuxolimab in advanced cancers. Some clones are missing from TCRdb's copy, which holds only in-frame ones; the method was immunoSEQ multiplex PCR. The table lists 55,000 to 80,000 clones, about 80% of them singletons. Sequencing was performed on CD4+ or CD8+ T cells sorted from blood, taken in a trial of the OX40 agonist ivuxolimab. The receptors were sampled from an adult with an advanced solid tumor such as melanoma, head and neck, liver or kidney cancer.

The rearrangement uses TRBV7-6 and TRBJ2-5, with D maybe TRBD2 (5 bases). The V gene lost 2 bases and the J gene lost 5 bases, with 9 bases spanning the gap. The CDR3 has 13 amino acids. Germline values: CDR1 SGHVS, CDR2 FNYEAQ. Written as DNA, the CDR3 is TGTGCCAGCAGCTTACTCAGAGGGGAGACCCAGTACTTC. Amino acid sequence: CASSLLRGETQYF.

The chain is built from TRBV4-2 and TRBJ2-1; D could derive from TRBD1 or TRBD2 (5 bases each). Trimming took off 4 bases at V and 1 base at J, with 8 bases between the two ends. CDR1 and CDR2 (germline): LGHNA, YNFKEQ. The CDR3 has 14 residues. In DNA form, the CDR3 reads TGTGCCAGCAGCCCGGGACCTTCCTACAATGAGCAGTTCTTC. It encodes CASSPGPSYNEQFF.

A remark on this clone: The junction shows a germline mismatch at one end, possibly a read error. V gene TRBV11-2 combines with J gene TRBJ1-2, with TRBD1 as a possible D gene (6 bases). CDR1 is SGHAT and CDR2 is FQNNGV in the germline V gene. The CDR3 consists of 15 residues. CDR3 in DNA: TGTGCCAGCAGCCTAGAGATCAGGGGCAACTATGGCTACACCTTC. It codes for CASSLEIRGNYGYTF. Full variable domain (outside the CDR3, taken from reference TRBV11-2 and TRBJ1-2): EAGVAQSPRYKIIEKRQSVAFWCNPISGHATLYWYQQILGQGPKLLIQFQNNGVVDDSQLPKDRFSAERLKGVDSTLKIQPAKLEDSAVYLCASSLEIRGNYGYTFGSGTRLTVV.

The count of this clone is one. The chain recombines TRBV10-3 with TRBJ2-1, with 10 bases lining up with TRBD2. Per germline, CDR1 ENHRY and CDR2 SYGVKD. The ends lost 6 bases at V and 7 bases at J; junction bases unmatched: 9. The CDR3 has 15 residues. The CDR3 nucleotides are TGTGCCATCAGGGACCCGGGACTAGCGAGTAATGAGCAGTTCTTC. It is translated as CAIRDPGLASNEQFF.

The rearrangement uses TRBV2 and TRBJ2-7; 9 bases are a match to TRBD2. This CDR3 has 13 amino acids. V lost 11 bases to trimming and J lost 0 bases; unmatched junction nucleotides: 5. The germline V gene encodes CDR1 SNHLY and CDR2 FYNNEI. This CDR3 reads CAGLAGFSYEQYF. The CDR3, as DNA: TGTGCCGGCCTAGCGGGATTCTCCTACGAGCAGTACTTC.

The rearrangement uses TRBV2 and TRBJ1-2, with 9 bases identical to TRBD1. CDR1 and CDR2 from the germline V gene are SNHLY and FYNNEI. The CDR3 spans 14 residues. V lost 6 bases, J lost 4 bases, and 6 bases stayed unmatched. Here the CDR3 DNA reads TGTGCCAGCAGCTCGACAGGGGGAATCTATGGCTACACCTTC. It yields the protein CASSSTGGIYGYTF.

This CDR3 reads CASSFQTTGWDTEAFF. CDR3 bases: TGTGCCAGCAGCTTCCAAACCACCGGTTGGGACACTGAAGCTTTCTTT. The chain combines TRBV4-2 with TRBJ1-1; D is uncertain. V lost 5 bases to trimming and J lost 3 bases, with 19 bases between them. The CDR3 is made up of 16 amino acids. CDR1 and CDR2 (germline): LGHNA, YNFKEQ.

The CDR3 loop is CASSPPRGQETQYF. CDR3 coding DNA: TGTGCCAGCAGCCCTCCCAGGGGGCAAGAGACCCAGTACTTC. The V and J genes are TRBV7-9 and TRBJ2-5; TRBD1 agrees at 7 bases. CDR1 is SEHNR, CDR2 FQNEAQ, per germline (reference sequence). The CDR3 spans 14 residues. Germline trimming cut 5 bases from V and 2 bases from J; bases unmatched to any gene: 5.

The chain links TRBV7-7 to TRBJ2-1; tentative D call: TRBD1 (6 bases). CDR3 size: 14 residues. Germline V lookup: CDR1 SSHAT, CDR2 FNYEAQ (reference sequence). V lost 5 bases, J lost 7 bases, and 15 bases lay in between. For the CDR3, the DNA is TGTGCCAGCAGCGGAGGCATAGGGGGAAATGAGCAGTTCTTC. It translates to CASSGGIGGNEQFF.

This clone is a singleton in its sample. The V gene is TRBV4-2, the J gene TRBJ2-7; TRBD1 matches at 7 bases. With V trimmed by 0 bases and J by 6 bases, 14 bases remained unmatched. The CDR3 consists of 17 residues. The germline V gene encodes CDR1 LGHNA and CDR2 YNFKEQ. The CDR3 here is CASSQETTGINRREQYF. The DNA of the CDR3 is TGTGCCAGCAGCCAAGAGACGACAGGGATTAATCGGCGCGAGCAGTACTTC.

The V gene is TRBV6-6, the J gene TRBJ1-5; no clear D. V was clipped by 0 bases and J by 4 bases, with 7 bases between them. Germline V gene sequence: CDR1 MNHNY, CDR2 SVGAGI (reference sequence). There are 14 residues in the CDR3. The CDR3 nucleotides are TGTGCCAGCAGTTACTCGGGCCATAATCAGCCCCAGCATTTT. Translation gives CASSYSGHNQPQHF.

The rearrangement links TRBV7-6 to TRBJ1-1; no firm D call. This CDR3 has 13 amino acids. From germline, CDR1 is SGHVS and CDR2 FNYEAQ. Deletions cut 2 bases from V and 2 bases from J, with 6 bases between. CDR3 bases: TGTGCCAGCAGCTTACTCCGTAACACTGAAGCTTTCTTT. Encoded protein: CASSLLRNTEAFF. The entire variable domain, with the rest obtained from reference TRBV7-6 and TRBJ1-1, is as follows: GAGVSQSPRYKVTKRGQDVALRCDPISGHVSLYWYRQALGQGPEFLTYFNYEAQQDKSGLPNDRFSAERPEGSISTLTIQRTEQRDSAMYRCASSLLRNTEAFFGQGTRLTVV.

V gene TRBV7-2 combines with J gene TRBJ1-3, with 9 bases that match TRBD1. CDR3 size: 14 residues. Germline V gene data show CDR1 as SGHTA and CDR2 as FQGNSA. V trimming: 5 bases; J trimming: 11 bases; junction bases outside the gene matches: 10. CDR3 DNA sequence: TGTGCCAGCAGCATAAGGACAGGGGACCTAGCCATATATTTT. This sequence encodes CASSIRTGDLAIYF.

This chain links TRBV7-2 with TRBJ1-1, with 8 bases that match TRBD1. Germline CDR1 SGHTA, CDR2 FQGNSA. Trimming took 2 bases from V and 3 from J; bases not matched to a gene: 5. The CDR3 spans 15 residues. The DNA of the CDR3 is TGTGCCAGCAGCTTAATCGGGACAGGCGACACTGAAGCTTTCTTT. The encoded protein is CASSLIGTGDTEAFF.

The chain recombines TRBV7-9 with TRBJ1-1; TRBD1 aligns across 7 bases. CDR1 is SEHNR, CDR2 FQNEAQ, per germline (reference sequence). This CDR3 contains 14 residues. V shed 2 bases, J shed 1 base, and the junction held 1 base outside the gene matches. DNA for the CDR3: TGTGCCAGCAGCTTAAAGGGGGCGAACACTGAAGCTTTCTTT. It encodes CASSLKGANTEAFF.

The chain is built from TRBV9 and TRBJ2-1; 10 bases align to TRBD2. V shed 3 bases and J 7 bases; nucleotides not matched to a gene: 13. Germline V gene sequence: CDR1 SGDLS, CDR2 YYNGEE. The CDR3 extends over 17 amino acids. The CDR3 DNA sequence: TGTGCCAGCAGCGCGGCAAGAGCGGGAGGGCCATCGAATGAGCAGTTCTTC. Translated, it gives CASSAARAGGPSNEQFF.